The text below deals with one TCR beta chain. No antigen is known for it. This sample is part of a study of cytomegalovirus exposure and HLA in healthy donors. Overall study results and limits: Earlier findings revealed that most TCR beta V segments proved productive either about 87% or about 30% of the time. A few chains tied to CMV proved CMV antigen-specific in vitro. A later analysis found common viral pathogens apparently linked to several of the most significant clusters.

A multiplex PCR was run with 60 Vbeta primers and 13 Jbeta primers. Sequencing used immunoSEQ multiplex PCR; TCRdb keeps in-frame clones, though not all of them. The table records about 190,000 clones, approximately 81% of them present only once. Trimming cost V 4 bases and J 5 bases; bases outside gene matches: 6. Germline assignment: CDR1 MDHEN and CDR2 SYDVKM. This CDR3 is built from 15 residues. The V gene is TRBV28, the J gene TRBJ1-2; TRBD1 matches 11 bases. Sequencing was done on a sample of PBMCs. The receptor's source is a young woman in good health and CMV-seropositive. DNA for the CDR3: TGTGCCAGCAGTTCCACCGGGACAGGGGGGTATGGCTACACCTTC. Its protein is CASSSTGTGGYGYTF.